Listed below are T cell receptor beta chains from one sample, sequenced in a study of beta chain features in type 1 diabetes. Profiling relied on immunoSEQ multiplex PCR, and the TCRdb table lists in-frame clones only, not all of them. The sample yields around 260,000 clones, around 24% seen once. Sequencing used naive CD4+ T cells from blood. These receptors were obtained from a woman between 25 and 40 years old with type 1 diabetes. Each CDR3 is given with its conserved first and last residue. The D gene is left open where the match is weak. Rows may omit the clone size; those that give it use once, few, many or a size class.

j_call,v_call,d_call,cdr3_length,clone_size,cdr3_nt,cdr3_aa
TRBJ2-7,TRBV5-4,-,15,few,TGTGCCAGCAGCTTGGGTAGCGGCAAATCCTACGAGCAGTACTTC,CASSLGSGKSYEQYF
TRBJ2-7,TRBV9,-,14,few,-,CASSVGQGAREMYF
TRBJ2-1,TRBV19,-,13,few,TGTGCCAGTAGCGGGAGAGTCTATTATGAGCAGTTCTTC,CASSGRVYYEQFF
TRBJ2-1,TRBV11-1,-,17,-,TGTGCCAGCAGCTTTGGAGGGGACTGGAGCTCCTACAATGAGCAGTTCTTC,CASSFGGDWSSYNEQFF
TRBJ2-7,TRBV19,-,14,-,TGTGCCAGTAGTATGGAGCGGAGGTCCTACGAGCAGTACTTC,CASSMERRSYEQYF
TRBJ2-3,TRBV4-1,-,17,few,TGCGCCAGCAGCCAATCCTCAGGGGCCCGCCAGGCAGATACGCAGTATTTT,CASSQSSGARQADTQYF
TRBJ1-4,TRBV5-6,-,15,-,TGTGCCAGCACCCCATCAGGCAGGCTGAATGAAAAACTGTTTTTT,CASTPSGRLNEKLFF
TRBJ2-7,TRBV29-1,-,14,-,TGCAGCGTTGGGGGACTTTACGGGAACTACGAGCAGTACTTC,CSVGGLYGNYEQYF
TRBJ2-5,TRBV30,TRBD1,15,few,TGTGCCTGGAGTGCGGGTGGACAGGGTCTTTTCACCCAGTACTTC,CAWSAGGQGLFTQYF
TRBJ1-1,TRBV5-1,TRBD1,14,-,TGCGCCAGCACCATGTTGGGACAGGGAACTGAAGCTTTCTTT,CASTMLGQGTEAFF
TRBJ2-6,TRBV19,-,15,few,TGTGCCAGTAGTATAATGAGTGGTGGGGCCAACGTCCTGACTTTC,CASSIMSGGANVLTF
TRBJ1-1,TRBV7-2,TRBD1,15,few,TGTGCCAGCAGCCCCGCCGGGACAGGGGCCACTGAAGCTTTCTTT,CASSPAGTGATEAFF
TRBJ2-2,TRBV11-1,-,14,-,TGTGCCAGCAGCCGCCGCGCGAACACCGGGGAGCTGTTTTTT,CASSRRANTGELFF
TRBJ2-5,TRBV11-2,TRBD1,14,-,TGTGCCAGCAGCTTATCGACAGGGCGAGAGACCCAGTACTTC,CASSLSTGRETQYF
TRBJ2-5,TRBV4-2,TRBD2,16,-,TGTGCCAGCAGCCAAGATGTAACGGCGGGAGACGAGACCCAGTACTTC,CASSQDVTAGDETQYF
TRBJ1-2,TRBV30,-,14,-,TGTGCCTGGAGTGTATTATATTTGGCCAATGGCTACACCTTC,CAWSVLYLANGYTF
TRBJ2-7,TRBV27,-,12,once,TGTGCCAGCAGTTCATCTATCGGGGAGCAGTACTTC,CASSSSIGEQYF
TRBJ2-5,TRBV5-4,-,15,once,TGTGCCAGCAGCTTGGCCAGGGACTTAAAAGAGACCCAGTACTTC,CASSLARDLKETQYF
TRBJ2-1,TRBV29-1,TRBD1,12,-,TGCAGCGTGGACAGGGGGGGCGATGAGCAGTTCTTC,CSVDRGGDEQFF
TRBJ1-2,TRBV6-5,-,12,-,TGTGCCAGTACCGACAGCCTCTATGGCTACACCTTC,CASTDSLYGYTF
TRBJ1-3,TRBV6-1,TRBD1,14,few,TGTGCCAGCAGCCAACAGGGGTCTGGAAACACCATATATTTT,CASSQQGSGNTIYF
TRBJ2-1,TRBV7-9,TRBD2,16,few,TGTGCCAGCAGCTTAATACAGGGACTAGCGGGTCGGGAGCAGTTCTTC,CASSLIQGLAGREQFF
TRBJ2-1,TRBV5-4,-,12,-,TGTGCCACCCAGGATATTCGGAATGAGCAGTTCTTC,CATQDIRNEQFF
TRBJ1-4,TRBV30,-,14,-,TGTGCCTGGAGTCAGGACAGCAGTTATGAAAAACTGTTTTTT,CAWSQDSSYEKLFF
TRBJ1-1,TRBV30,TRBD1,12,few,TGTGCCTGGAGGGGGGGACAGGGGAAAGCTTTCTTT,CAWRGGQGKAFF
TRBJ2-5,TRBV5-1,-,14,few,TGCGCCAGCAGCACCAAACAGGGTGGAGAGACCCAGTACTTC,CASSTKQGGETQYF
TRBJ2-3,TRBV7-2,-,14,-,TGTGCCAGCAGCGGGAGGGCCGGGGGCGATACGCAGTATTTT,CASSGRAGGDTQYF
TRBJ2-7,TRBV2,TRBD2,13,once,TGTGCCACTCAGCGGGAGTGGACCTACGAGCAGTACTTC,CATQREWTYEQYF
TRBJ1-2,TRBV28,-,14,once,TGTGCCAGCAGTTTAACAGGGATTTACTATGGCTACACCTTC,CASSLTGIYYGYTF
TRBJ1-2,TRBV29-1,-,11,-,TGCAGCGTACAGGACGTCTATGGCTACACCTTC,CSVQDVYGYTF
TRBJ1-5,TRBV7-2,-,10,-,TGTGCCATAACGAGGAGGGCCCAGCATTTT,CAITRRAQHF
TRBJ1-2,TRBV30,-,14,-,TGTGCCTGGAGTGTACTGCCAGGGGACTATGGCTACACCTTC,CAWSVLPGDYGYTF
TRBJ2-3,TRBV7-2,-,15,-,TGTGCCAGCAGCTTAGTTACTAGCTTCCCAGATACGCAGTATTTT,CASSLVTSFPDTQYF
TRBJ1-1,TRBV7-2,-,15,-,TGTGCCAGCAGCTTATTAGGCAGGGGGAACACTGAAGCTTTCTTT,CASSLLGRGNTEAFF
TRBJ1-1,TRBV5-1,-,14,-,TGCGCCAGCAGCACCACTGAGGTAGTCACTGAAGCTTTCTTT,CASSTTEVVTEAFF
TRBJ2-7,TRBV6-5,TRBD1,13,-,TGTGCCAGCAGTTACCGGGACAGGTCCGAGCAGTACTTC,CASSYRDRSEQYF
TRBJ2-1,TRBV10-3,TRBD2,16,few,TGTGCCATCAGCTCGCTAGCGGGAGGGTCCTACAATGAGCAGTTCTTC,CAISSLAGGSYNEQFF
TRBJ2-6,TRBV5-1,TRBD1,16,few,TGCGCCAGCAGCTCCGGGACAGCCTCTGGGGCCAACGTCCTGACTTTC,CASSSGTASGANVLTF
TRBJ1-2,TRBV15,TRBD1,18,few,TGTGCCACCAGCAGAGATCAGGCCGGGACAGGGGGTAGATATGGCTACACCTTC,CATSRDQAGTGGRYGYTF
TRBJ2-3,TRBV9,TRBD2,16,-,TGTGCCAGTGAAACCGGGACTAGCGGGGTGGCAGATACGCAGTATTTT,CASETGTSGVADTQYF
TRBJ1-2,TRBV6-1,TRBD1,13,-,TGTGCCAGCAGCAACGGACAGGGTTACGGCTACACCTTC,CASSNGQGYGYTF
TRBJ2-1,TRBV11-2,TRBD2,17,few,TGTGCCAGCAGCCCCCTGGCCGGGAGGGCCGGGTACAATGAGCAGTTCTTC,CASSPLAGRAGYNEQFF
TRBJ1-1,TRBV2,-,11,few,TGTGCCAGCAGCCAGACTTGGAAAGCTTTCTTT,CASSQTWKAFF
TRBJ2-1,TRBV5-1,TRBD2,16,-,TGCGCCAGCAGCCCAATGCTAGCGGGAGATCTCAATGAGCAGTTCTTC,CASSPMLAGDLNEQFF
TRBJ1-2,TRBV11-2,-,13,-,TGTGCCAGCAGGCCGACATCGGACTATGGCTACACCTTC,CASRPTSDYGYTF
TRBJ2-4,TRBV7-2,-,16,few,TGTGCCAGCAGCTCTCCCATCAGGGGTTGGGTAGACATTCAGTACTTC,CASSSPIRGWVDIQYF
TRBJ2-5,TRBV19,-,11,-,TGTGCCAGTAGTGGACTAAGTGGCCAGTACTTC,CASSGLSGQYF
TRBJ2-1,TRBV2,-,11,-,TGTGCCAGCAGGGGACTTAATGAGCAGTTCTTC,CASRGLNEQFF
TRBJ2-2,TRBV7-3,TRBD1,16,-,TGTGCCAGCAGCCCCCCGGGACAGGGTAACACCGGGGAGCTGTTTTTT,CASSPPGQGNTGELFF
TRBJ2-6,TRBV19,-,15,-,TGTGCCAGTATAGGCGGATTCTCTGGGGCCAACGTCCTGACTTTC,CASIGGFSGANVLTF
TRBJ2-7,TRBV28,TRBD2,15,few,TGTGCCAGCAGTGGGGGACTAGCGGATTCCTACGAGCAGTACTTC,CASSGGLADSYEQYF
TRBJ2-7,TRBV11-2,-,11,-,TGTGCCAGCAGCTTAGACTCGGAGCAGTACTTC,CASSLDSEQYF
TRBJ2-1,TRBV9,-,14,-,TGTGCCAGCAGCGTAGGGCTGGAGGACAATGAGCAGTTCTTC,CASSVGLEDNEQFF
TRBJ1-3,TRBV30,TRBD1,16,few,TGTGCCTGGAGTCCGCTGGGGACAGGCTCTGGAAACACCATATATTTT,CAWSPLGTGSGNTIYF
TRBJ2-7,TRBV30,TRBD1,13,-,TGTGCCTGGTCCGGGACAGTCCTCTACGAGCAGTACTTC,CAWSGTVLYEQYF
TRBJ2-3,TRBV19,-,13,few,TGTGCCAGTCAGGGGAGGGGCACAGATACGCAGTATTTT,CASQGRGTDTQYF
TRBJ2-1,TRBV27,TRBD1,14,few,TGTGCCAGCGGGAGGACAGGGGGGAGCTATGAGCAGTTCTTC,CASGRTGGSYEQFF
TRBJ1-1,TRBV7-9,-,13,-,TGTGCCAGCAGCCTGGGCACGAACACTGAAGCTTTCTTT,CASSLGTNTEAFF
TRBJ1-2,TRBV7-3,TRBD1,14,few,TGTGCCAGCAGCTTGGACGGTCAGGGGGGTGGCTACACCTTC,CASSLDGQGGGYTF
TRBJ2-1,TRBV6-5,TRBD2,16,-,TGTGCCAGCAGTTACTCCTCCGGGACTAGGAACAATGAGCAGTTCTTC,CASSYSSGTRNNEQFF